This T cell receptor (beta chain) was identified in a study of control samples from healthy donors and cancer patients. The method was immunoSEQ multiplex PCR; TCRdb's version includes in-frame clones alone and lacks a portion of them. The table records about 110,000 clones, around 89% of them present only once. After removal of 4 bases from V and 5 bases from J, the junction contained 5 bases not matched to a gene. Germline CDR1 is LNHDA and CDR2 is SQIVND (reference sequence). This CDR3 is built from 15 residues. This TCR derives from a woman in her sixties or seventies with lung cancer. The genes are TRBV19 and TRBJ2-1; 10 bases match TRBD1. The sample taken for sequencing was PBMCs. CDR3 loop: CASSRQGAGDNEQFF. The CDR3 DNA reads TGTGCCAGTAGTAGACAGGGGGCTGGGGACAATGAGCAGTTCTTC.